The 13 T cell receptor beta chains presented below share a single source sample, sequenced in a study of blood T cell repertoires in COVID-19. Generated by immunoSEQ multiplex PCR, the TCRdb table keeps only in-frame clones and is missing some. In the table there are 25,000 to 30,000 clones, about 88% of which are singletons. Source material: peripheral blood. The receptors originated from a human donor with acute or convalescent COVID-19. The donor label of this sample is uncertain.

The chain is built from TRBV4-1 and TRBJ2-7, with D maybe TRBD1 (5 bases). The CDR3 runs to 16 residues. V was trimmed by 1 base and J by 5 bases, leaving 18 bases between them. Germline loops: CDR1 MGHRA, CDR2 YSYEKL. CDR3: CASSQGETVVVHEQYF. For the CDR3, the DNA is TGCGCCAGCAGCCAAGGAGAGACAGTCGTAGTCCACGAGCAGTACTTC.

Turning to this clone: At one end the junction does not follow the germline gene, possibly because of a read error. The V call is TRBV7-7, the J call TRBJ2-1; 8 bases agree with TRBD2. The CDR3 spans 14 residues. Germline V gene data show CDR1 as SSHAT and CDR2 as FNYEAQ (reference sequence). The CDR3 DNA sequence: TGTGCTAGCAGCTTATCGGCGGGGGGTAGTGAGCAGTTCTTC. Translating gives CASSLSAGGSEQFF. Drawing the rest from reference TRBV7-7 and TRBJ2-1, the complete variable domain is GAGVSQSPRYKVTKRGQDVTLRCDPISSHATLYWYQQALGQGPEFLTYFNYEAQPDKSGLPSDRFSAERPEGSISTLTIQRTEQRDSAMYRCASSLSAGGSEQFFGPGTRLTVL.

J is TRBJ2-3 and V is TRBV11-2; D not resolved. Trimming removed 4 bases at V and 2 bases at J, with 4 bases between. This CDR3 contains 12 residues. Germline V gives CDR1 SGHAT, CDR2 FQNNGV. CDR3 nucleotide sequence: TGTGCCAGCAGCTCTTACACAGATACGCAGTATTTT. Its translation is CASSSYTDTQYF.

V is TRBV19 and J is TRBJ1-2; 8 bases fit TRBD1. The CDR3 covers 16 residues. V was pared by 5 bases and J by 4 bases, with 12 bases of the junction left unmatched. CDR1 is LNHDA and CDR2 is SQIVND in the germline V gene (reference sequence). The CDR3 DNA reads TGTGCCAGTAGTCCTTTCGGACAGGGACTAAGCTATGGCTACACCTTC. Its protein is CASSPFGQGLSYGYTF.

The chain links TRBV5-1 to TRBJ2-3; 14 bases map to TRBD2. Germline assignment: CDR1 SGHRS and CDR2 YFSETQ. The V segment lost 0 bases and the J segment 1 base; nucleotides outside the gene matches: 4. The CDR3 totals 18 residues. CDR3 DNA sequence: TGCGCCAGCAGCTTGGAGGGACTAGCGGGAGCGGGCACAGATACGCAGTATTTT. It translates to CASSLEGLAGAGTDTQYF.

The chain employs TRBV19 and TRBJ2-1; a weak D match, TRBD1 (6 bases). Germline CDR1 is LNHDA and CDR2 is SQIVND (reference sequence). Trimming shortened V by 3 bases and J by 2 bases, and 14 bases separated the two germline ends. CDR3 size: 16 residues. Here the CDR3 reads CASSIPGTNPYNEQFF. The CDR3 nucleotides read TGTGCCAGTAGTATCCCCGGGACAAATCCCTACAATGAGCAGTTCTTC.

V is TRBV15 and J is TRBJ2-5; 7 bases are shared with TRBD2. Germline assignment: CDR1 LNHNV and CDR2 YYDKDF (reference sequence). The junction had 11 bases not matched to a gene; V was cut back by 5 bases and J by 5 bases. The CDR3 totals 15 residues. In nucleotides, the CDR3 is TGTGCCACCAGCGGGAGACAGTCCGGGGGGGAGACCCAGTACTTC. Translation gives CATSGRQSGGETQYF.

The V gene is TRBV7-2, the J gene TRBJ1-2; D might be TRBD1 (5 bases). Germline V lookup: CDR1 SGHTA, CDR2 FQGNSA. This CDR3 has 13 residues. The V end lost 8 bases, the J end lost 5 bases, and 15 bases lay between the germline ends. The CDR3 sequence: CASSARQLYGYTF. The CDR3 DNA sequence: TGTGCCAGCTCGGCTCGACAGCTATATGGCTACACCTTC.

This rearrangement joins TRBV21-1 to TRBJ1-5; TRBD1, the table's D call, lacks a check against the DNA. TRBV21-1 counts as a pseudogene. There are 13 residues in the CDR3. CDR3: CASSKVQSQPQHF. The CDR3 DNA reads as TGTGCCAGCAGCAAAGTGCAGTCTCAGCCCCAGCATTTT.

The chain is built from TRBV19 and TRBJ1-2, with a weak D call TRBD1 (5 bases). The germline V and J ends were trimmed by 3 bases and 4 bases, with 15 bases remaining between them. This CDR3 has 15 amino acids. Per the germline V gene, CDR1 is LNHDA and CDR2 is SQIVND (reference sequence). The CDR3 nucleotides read TGTGCCAGTAGTATCCCCGGGCAGGGCACCTATGGCTACACCTTC. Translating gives CASSIPGQGTYGYTF.

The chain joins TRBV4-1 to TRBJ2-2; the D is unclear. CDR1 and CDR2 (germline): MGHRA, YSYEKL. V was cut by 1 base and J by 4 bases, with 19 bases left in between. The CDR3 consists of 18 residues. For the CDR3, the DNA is TGCGCCAGCAGCCAAGTTATTCTGAGGTTGGTAGGCACCGGGGAGCTGTTTTTT. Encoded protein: CASSQVILRLVGTGELFF.

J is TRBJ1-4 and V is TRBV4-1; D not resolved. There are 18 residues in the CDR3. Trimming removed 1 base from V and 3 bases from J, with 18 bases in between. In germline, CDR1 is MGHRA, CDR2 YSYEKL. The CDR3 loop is CASSQVIGEGLSNEKLFF. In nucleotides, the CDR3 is TGCGCCAGCAGCCAAGTCATCGGAGAAGGTTTATCTAATGAAAAACTGTTTTTT.

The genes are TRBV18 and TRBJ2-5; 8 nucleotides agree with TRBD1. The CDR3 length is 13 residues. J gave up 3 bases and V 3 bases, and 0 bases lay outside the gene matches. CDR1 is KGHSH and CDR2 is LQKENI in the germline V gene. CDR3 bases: TGTGCCAGCTCACCGGGACAGGAAGAGACCCAGTACTTC. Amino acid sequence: CASSPGQEETQYF.